This T cell receptor (beta chain) was sequenced during a study of blood T cell repertoires in COVID-19. As for the study in general: The study drew acute and convalescent COVID-19 samples from the United States, Italy and Spain. The cDNA or gDNA used as material had been derived from T cells, B-cell-depleted T cells, or PBMCs.

The CDR3 is 13 residues long. V gave up 2 bases and J gave up 5 bases, with 9 bases separating them. Per germline, CDR1 MDHEN and CDR2 SYDVKM. Study processing details: Amplification from reference gene primers served as the basis for estimated nucleated cell counts. Profiling relied on immunoSEQ multiplex PCR, and the TCRdb table lists in-frame clones only, not all of them. V and J calls and clone size come straight from that table; D and trimming were deduced from the DNA. The repertoire holds more than 15,000 clones, with 75% to 85% as singletons. This clonotype was obtained from a man older than 75 with active COVID-19. This chain connects TRBV28 to TRBJ2-5; weak D call: TRBD2 (6 bases). Sequenced material: peripheral blood. The CDR3 reads CASSLAGTETQYF. The CDR3 DNA reads TGTGCCAGCAGTTTAGCGGGGACGGAGACCCAGTACTTC.